This TCR beta chain was found in a study of cytomegalovirus exposure and HLA in healthy donors. Notes on the study in general: Most TCR sequences were uncommon, yet certain public TCRs appeared in many donors. Associated with cytomegalovirus, according to the listing, were about 160 TCR beta chains. Subsequent analysis showed first-cohort TCR clusters tending to co-occur in some 110 validation repertoires.

Notes on this clone: Its target is unknown.

The donors were members of the validation cohort comprising some 130 subjects, separate from the approximately 710-subject first cohort. TCRdb's table, derived via immunoSEQ multiplex PCR, lists solely in-frame clones and lacks some. The data contain 200,000 or so clones, approximately 82% of them singletons. Sequencing was done on a sample of PBMCs. This clonotype was sampled from a woman aged 30 to 39 in good health and CMV-seropositive.

The CDR3 bases are TGTGCCAGTAGTATGACAGGGAGCTCCTACAATGAGCAGTTCTTC. It yields the protein CASSMTGSSYNEQFF. The chain combines TRBV19 with TRBJ2-1; the match to TRBD1 covers 7 bases. Germline CDR1 LNHDA, CDR2 SQIVND (reference sequence). Trimming cost V 3 bases and J 0 bases; bases outside gene matches: 2. This CDR3 region has 15 residues.